One sample yielded the 14 T cell receptor beta chains listed below, sequenced in a study of shared clonotypes between healthy human individuals. TCRdb's table, derived via immunoSEQ multiplex PCR, lists solely in-frame clones and lacks some. Of some 1.5 million clones detected, 96% appear once; the ten largest clones hold over 1%. The sequencing input was naive CD4+ T cells sorted from blood. The subset: CD45RA+ positively selected. These receptors were taken from a man aged 25 to 40 in good health.

J is TRBJ2-7 and V is TRBV9; 10 nucleotides match TRBD1. CDR1 is SGDLS and CDR2 is YYNGEE in the germline V gene. Germline trimming cut 2 bases from V and 7 bases from J; bases unmatched to any gene: 6. The CDR3 covers 14 residues. CDR3 amino acids: CASSVRQGAKEQYF. The CDR3 nucleotides are TGTGCCAGCAGCGTTCGACAGGGGGCTAAGGAGCAGTACTTC.

The rearrangement links TRBV5-1 to TRBJ2-5, with 8 bases aligning to TRBD2. CDR3 size: 15 residues. CDR1 SGHRS and CDR2 YFSETQ come from the germline V gene. The V and J ends lost 1 base and 1 base, in that order; junction bases with no gene match: 3. CDR3 coding DNA: TGCGCCAGCAGCTTGTCCGGACTAGCCCAAGAGACCCAGTACTTC. It codes for CASSLSGLAQETQYF.

This rearrangement joins TRBV5-1 to TRBJ2-2, with no clear D. From germline, CDR1 is SGHRS and CDR2 YFSETQ. The CDR3 sequence is 14 residues long. Trimming removed 4 bases at V and 2 bases at J, with 9 bases between. This CDR3 is CASSPPTNTGELFF. The CDR3 region has the DNA TGCGCCAGCAGCCCCCCTACTAACACCGGGGAGCTGTTTTTT.

The chain carries TRBV11-3 and TRBJ2-6; 8 positions agree with TRBD1. There are 17 residues in the CDR3. Trimming cost V 5 bases and J 0 bases; bases outside gene matches: 6. Germline-derived CDR1 and CDR2 are SGHNT and YENEEA. In DNA, the CDR3 is TGTGCCAGCAGCAGGACAGGGACCCTCTCTGGGGCCAACGTCCTGACTTTC. It specifies CASSRTGTLSGANVLTF.

The gene calls are TRBV7-2 and TRBJ2-7; no reliable D call. The ends were cut back, 1 base at V and 2 bases at J, with 18 bases in the middle. Germline V gene data show CDR1 as SGHTA and CDR2 as FQGNSA. The CDR3 sequence is 17 residues long. CDR3 region: CASSLVALGELTYEQYF. Here the CDR3 DNA reads TGTGCCAGCAGCTTAGTAGCCTTGGGCGAGCTGACCTACGAGCAGTACTTC.

The rearrangement links TRBV19 to TRBJ2-7, with 7 bases aligning to TRBD1. The germline CDR1 and CDR2 sequences are LNHDA and SQIVND (reference sequence). The CDR3 has 14 amino acids. Trimming cost V 7 bases and J 3 bases; bases outside gene matches: 9. In nucleotides, the CDR3 is TGTGCCAGTAATCCGGGACAGCAGTTCTACGAGCAGTACTTC. It is translated as CASNPGQQFYEQYF.

The V gene is TRBV11-2, the J gene TRBJ2-1; D is undetermined. With 6 bases removed from V and 0 bases from J, the gap between germline ends came to 3 bases. This CDR3 contains 12 residues. Germline loops: CDR1 SGHAT, CDR2 FQNNGV. The CDR3, as DNA: TGTGCCAGCAGTAACTCCTACAATGAGCAGTTCTTC. Translated: CASSNSYNEQFF.

This sequence joins TRBV9 and TRBJ2-1, with 11 bases matching TRBD2. Germline V gives CDR1 SGDLS, CDR2 YYNGEE. CDR3 length: 20 amino acids. The trim removed 0 bases at V and 0 bases at J, leaving 11 bases unmatched. The CDR3 is CASSVALAGGPRGSYNEQFF. Written as DNA, the CDR3 is TGTGCCAGCAGCGTAGCCTTAGCGGGAGGGCCTAGGGGCTCCTACAATGAGCAGTTCTTC.

This chain joins TRBV4-3 and TRBJ1-2, with unresolved D. Trimming removed 0 bases from V and 5 bases from J, with 13 bases in between. The germline V gene encodes CDR1 LGHNA and CDR2 YSLEER. The CDR3 is made up of 15 amino acids. The CDR3, as DNA: TGCGCCAGCAGCCAAGATCAACAGACTCGTTATGGCTACACCTTC. Translation: CASSQDQQTRYGYTF.

This CDR3 is CASTRGSTDTQYF. In DNA, the CDR3 is TGCGCCAGCACGAGGGGGAGCACAGATACGCAGTATTTT. The V and J genes are TRBV5-1 and TRBJ2-3; weak D call: TRBD1 (6 bases). The V and J ends lost 6 bases and 0 bases respectively, with 8 bases between them. Germline CDR1 reads SGHRS; CDR2 reads YFSETQ. The CDR3 is 13 residues long.

This chain links TRBV5-6 with TRBJ2-1, with unresolved D. The CDR3 runs to 13 residues. V dropped 7 bases and J dropped 9 bases, with 17 bases sitting between them. Germline V gives CDR1 SGHDT, CDR2 YYEEEE. CDR3 DNA: TGTGCCAGCTATCCCCCCTTTGGCGGTGAGCAGTTCTTC. Amino acids: CASYPPFGGEQFF.

This rearrangement joins TRBV11-2 to TRBJ2-7, with D possibly being TRBD1 or TRBD2 (5 bases each). The V end lost 0 bases, the J end lost 4 bases, and 10 bases lay between the germline ends. This CDR3 has 14 amino acids. CDR1 is SGHAT, CDR2 FQNNGV, per germline. The CDR3 DNA sequence: TGTGCCAGCAGCTTAGAGGGGGAGCGTTACGAGCAGTACTTC. Its translation is CASSLEGERYEQYF.

Many counts were recorded for this clone. The rearrangement uses TRBV18 and TRBJ1-2; D might be TRBD1 (5 bases). Trimming stripped 3 bases from V and 4 bases from J, with 12 bases between. The CDR3 sequence is 14 residues long. Germline loops: CDR1 KGHSH, CDR2 LQKENI. The CDR3 sequence: CASSPQERGYGYTF. The CDR3 bases are TGTGCCAGCTCACCTCAGGAAAGGGGCTATGGCTACACCTTC.

V is TRBV11-3 and J is TRBJ2-5; 7 nucleotides align to TRBD1. V trimming: 5 bases; J trimming: 9 bases; junction bases outside the gene matches: 6. This CDR3 contains 12 residues. Germline lookup yields CDR1 SGHNT and CDR2 YENEEA. The CDR3 DNA sequence: TGTGCCAGCAGCCGGACAGGTGATTCCCAGTACTTC. Protein product: CASSRTGDSQYF.